The clone carrying this TCR beta chain has a count of ten or more. Its antigen remains unidentified. A single record per CDR3 protein comes from TCRdb applying MiXCR to the reads. The data show about 400,000 distinct CDR3 sequences, around 18% seen once. These data come from a study of T cell repertoires in cytomegalovirus infection. About the study: CMV infection plus the matching HLA type was flagged by public TCR beta signatures. Study-wide results and limits: The cumulative frequency of public TCR beta families identified carriers of CMV plus the relevant HLA. Across the ex vivo response, the dominant clonotypes were HLA-C-restricted CMV-specific TCR beta clonotypes.

V shed 4 bases and J shed 8 bases, with 9 bases lying between them. CDR1 is SGHVS, CDR2 FNYEAQ, per germline. This CDR3 comprises 13 residues. Sample: PBMCs. This TCR was sampled from a human donor in good health (CMV status not recorded). Some clones in this sample may be carry-over from other donors' samples. V gene TRBV7-6 combines with J gene TRBJ1-6; D is undetermined. The CDR3 is CASSSGSYSPLHF. DNA for the CDR3: TGTGCCAGCAGCTCGGGCAGTTATTCACCCCTCCACTTT.